This entry is about one T cell receptor (beta chain). The data belong to a study of OX40 agonist ivuxolimab in advanced cancers. The overall study: Each dose-escalation patient presented with hepatocellular carcinoma, melanoma, renal cell or head and neck cancer. Antecedent anti-PD-1, anti-PD-L1 or anti-CTLA-4 therapy was permissible, with under 50% having received some.

Blood samples were obtained at baseline, cycle 4 day 1, and cycle 7 day 1. Assay: immunoSEQ multiplex PCR; the TCRdb copy retains only in-frame clones and omits some. This sample has 75,000 to 85,000 clones, with roughly 87% found just once. CDR3 length: 15 amino acids. Trimming took 1 base from V and 0 from J, leaving 10 bases between them. The germline V gene has CDR1 LNHDA and CDR2 SQIVND (reference sequence). This TCR was recovered from an adult with an advanced solid tumor such as melanoma, head and neck, liver or kidney cancer. Material: CD4+ or CD8+ T cells sorted from blood, obtained in a trial of the OX40 agonist ivuxolimab. The gene calls are TRBV19 and TRBJ2-7; weak D call: TRBD1 (5 bases). The CDR3 loop is CASSIAAGNSYEQYF. The CDR3 bases are TGTGCCAGTAGTATAGCGGCAGGGAACTCCTACGAGCAGTACTTC.